This T cell receptor beta chain was captured by sequencing in a study of blood T cell repertoires in COVID-19. Background on the study: COVID-19 samples from acute and convalescent phases originated in the United States, Italy and Spain.

The CDR3 contains 12 residues. Germline CDR1 KGHSH, CDR2 LQKENI. Trimming took off 4 bases at V and 0 bases at J, with 3 bases between the two ends. Generated by immunoSEQ multiplex PCR, the TCRdb table keeps only in-frame clones and is missing some. The data show approximately 250,000 clones, with 86% seen just once and about an eighth held by the top ten. This clone was recorded only once. This chain joins TRBV18 and TRBJ1-1; D uncertain. Material for sequencing was peripheral blood. The TCR comes from a woman in her 70s with COVID-19, enrolled during active disease. The DNA for the CDR3 is TGTGCCAGCTCACAGCTGAACACTGAAGCTTTCTTT. This sequence encodes CASSQLNTEAFF.